The source of this TCR beta chain is a study of T cell responses to AZD1222 COVID-19 vaccine. Study results and caveats: It should be noted that donors were predominantly white British and more often female, and clonal diversity was possibly underestimated. Samples come after the peak T cell response, not at day 14. A rise in Spike-specific TCR breadth and depth followed two AZD1222 doses.

With 5 bases removed from V and 4 bases from J, the gap between germline ends came to 15 bases. The CDR3 length is 14 residues. The germline CDR1 and CDR2 sequences are SGHDT and YYEEEE. Of note for this clone: Its specificity is not known.

The data were produced by immunoSEQ multiplex PCR, yet TCRdb's version contains in-frame clones alone and is incomplete. The sample contains 100,000 to 150,000 clones, roughly 87% of which appear only once. The material sequenced was peripheral blood, taken on day 0 of AZD1222 vaccination. The chain recombines TRBV5-6 with TRBJ1-2, with D maybe TRBD1 (6 bases). The TCR comes from an adult in good health. DNA for the CDR3: TGTGCCAGCAGGCATACTACAGGGAGCTATGGCTACACCTTC. As protein: CASRHTTGSYGYTF.